This record covers a single TCR beta chain. No antigen is known for it. Primers for the PCR totalled 60 Vbeta and 13 Jbeta. Authors' analysis steps: The authors later counted 65 million to 80 million unique TCR beta chains, 8.5 million to 13 million of them shared. Assay used: immunoSEQ multiplex PCR; TCRdb lists only in-frame clones, some missing. V, J and clone size are taken as reported in that table, and D and trimming were inferred from the DNA itself. The table lists 110,000 to 150,000 clones, roughly 82% of them singletons, with about 3.7% in the top ten. The data belong to a study of cytomegalovirus exposure and HLA in healthy donors. Study-wide results and limits: Per a prior analysis, the majority of TCR beta V segments were productive roughly 90% or roughly 30% of the time.

Healthy individuals who donated bone marrow served as the donors. The germline gives CDR1 MNHEY, CDR2 SMNVEV (reference sequence). V gave up 10 bases and J gave up 4 bases; unmatched junction bases: 2. The CDR3 is 11 residues long. The specimen sequenced was PBMCs. This sequence originates from a male donor in good health and CMV-seronegative. The V gene is TRBV27, the J gene TRBJ1-2; 8 bases map to TRBD1. As DNA, the CDR3 is TGTGCCACGGGACAGGCCTATGGCTACACCTTC. Translating gives CATGQAYGYTF.